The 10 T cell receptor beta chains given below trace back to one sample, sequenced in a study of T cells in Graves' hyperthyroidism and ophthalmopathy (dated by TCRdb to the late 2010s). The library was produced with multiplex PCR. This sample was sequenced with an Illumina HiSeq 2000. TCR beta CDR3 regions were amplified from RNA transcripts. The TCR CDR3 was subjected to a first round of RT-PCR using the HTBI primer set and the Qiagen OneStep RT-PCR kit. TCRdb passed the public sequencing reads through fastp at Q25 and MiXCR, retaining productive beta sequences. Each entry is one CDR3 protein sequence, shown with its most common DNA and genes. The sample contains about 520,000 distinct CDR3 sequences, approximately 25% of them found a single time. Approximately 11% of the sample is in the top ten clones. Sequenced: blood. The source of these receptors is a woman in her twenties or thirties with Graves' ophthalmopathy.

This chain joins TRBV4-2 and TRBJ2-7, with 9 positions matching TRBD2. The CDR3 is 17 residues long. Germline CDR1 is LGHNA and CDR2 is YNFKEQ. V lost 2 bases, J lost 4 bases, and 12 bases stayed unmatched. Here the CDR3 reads CASSQPAAGGAVYEQYF. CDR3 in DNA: TGTGCCAGCAGCCAACCTGCGGCGGGGGGGGCCGTGTACGAGCAGTACTTC.

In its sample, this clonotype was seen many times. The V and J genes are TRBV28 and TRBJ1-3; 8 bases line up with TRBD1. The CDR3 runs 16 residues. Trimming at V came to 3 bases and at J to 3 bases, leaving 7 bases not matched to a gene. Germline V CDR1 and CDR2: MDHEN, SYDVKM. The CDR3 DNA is TGTGCCAGCAGTTTGGCTCAGGGGGCGTTTGGAAACACCATATATTTT. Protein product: CASSLAQGAFGNTIYF. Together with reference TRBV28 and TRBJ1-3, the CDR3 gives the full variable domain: DVKVTQSSRYLVKRTGEKVFLECVQDMDHENMFWYRQDPGLGLRLIYFSYDVKMKEKGDIPEGYSVSREKKERFSLILESASTNQTSMYLCASSLAQGAFGNTIYFGEGSWLTVV.

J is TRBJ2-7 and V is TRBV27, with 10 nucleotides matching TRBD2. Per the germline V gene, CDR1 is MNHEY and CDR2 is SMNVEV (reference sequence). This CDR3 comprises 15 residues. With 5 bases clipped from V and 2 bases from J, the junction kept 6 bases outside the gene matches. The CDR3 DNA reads TGTGCCAGCAGTGGGCTAGCGGGAGCCCCCTACGAGCAGTACTTC. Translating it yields CASSGLAGAPYEQYF.

The CDR3 sequence is CASSEGGDGDYGYTF. The CDR3 DNA is TGTGCCAGCAGTGAGGGAGGGGACGGAGACTATGGCTACACCTTC. This chain links TRBV6-1 with TRBJ1-2; TRBD1 is a possible D gene (5 bases). CDR3 length equals 15 residues. V lost 3 bases, J lost 3 bases, and 14 bases lay in between. Germline loops: CDR1 MNHNS, CDR2 SASEGT.

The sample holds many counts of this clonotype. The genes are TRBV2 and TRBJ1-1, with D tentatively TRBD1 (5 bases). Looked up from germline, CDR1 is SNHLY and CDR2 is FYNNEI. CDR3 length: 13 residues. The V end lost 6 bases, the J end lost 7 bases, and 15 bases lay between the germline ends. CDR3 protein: CASSLARGSEAFF. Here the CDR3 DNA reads TGTGCCAGCAGCCTGGCGAGGGGCAGTGAAGCTTTCTTT.

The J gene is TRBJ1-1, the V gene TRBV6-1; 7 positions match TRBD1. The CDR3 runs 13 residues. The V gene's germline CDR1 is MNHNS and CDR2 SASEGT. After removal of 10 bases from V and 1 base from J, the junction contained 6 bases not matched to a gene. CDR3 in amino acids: CAIRQGGNTEAFF. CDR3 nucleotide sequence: TGTGCCATACGACAGGGCGGGAACACTGAAGCTTTCTTT.

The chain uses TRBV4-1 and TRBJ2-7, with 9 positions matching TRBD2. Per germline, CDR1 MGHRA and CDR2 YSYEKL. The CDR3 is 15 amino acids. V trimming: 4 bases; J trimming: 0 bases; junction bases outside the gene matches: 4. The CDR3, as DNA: TGCGCCAGCAGCCGTAATAGCGGGAGCTCCTACGAGCAGTACTTC. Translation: CASSRNSGSSYEQYF.

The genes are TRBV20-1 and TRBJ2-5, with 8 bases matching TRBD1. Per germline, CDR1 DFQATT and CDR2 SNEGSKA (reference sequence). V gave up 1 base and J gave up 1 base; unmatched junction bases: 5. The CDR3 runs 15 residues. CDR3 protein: CSARVTGVPQETQYF. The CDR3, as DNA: TGCAGTGCTAGAGTGACAGGGGTGCCCCAAGAGACCCAGTACTTC.

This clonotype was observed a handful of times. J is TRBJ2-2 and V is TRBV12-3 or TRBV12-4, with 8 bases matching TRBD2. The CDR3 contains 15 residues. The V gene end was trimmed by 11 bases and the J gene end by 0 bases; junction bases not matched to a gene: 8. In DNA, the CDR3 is TGTGCCCTAAAATTAGCGGGATCGAACACCGGGGAGCTGTTTTTT. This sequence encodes CALKLAGSNTGELFF.

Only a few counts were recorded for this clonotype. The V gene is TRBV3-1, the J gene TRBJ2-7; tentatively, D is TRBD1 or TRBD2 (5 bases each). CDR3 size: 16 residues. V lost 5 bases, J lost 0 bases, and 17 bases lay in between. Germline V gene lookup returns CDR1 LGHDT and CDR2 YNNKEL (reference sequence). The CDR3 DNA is TGTGCCAGCAGCACCGACCCGGGACGGGCCTCCTACGAGCAGTACTTC. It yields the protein CASSTDPGRASYEQYF.